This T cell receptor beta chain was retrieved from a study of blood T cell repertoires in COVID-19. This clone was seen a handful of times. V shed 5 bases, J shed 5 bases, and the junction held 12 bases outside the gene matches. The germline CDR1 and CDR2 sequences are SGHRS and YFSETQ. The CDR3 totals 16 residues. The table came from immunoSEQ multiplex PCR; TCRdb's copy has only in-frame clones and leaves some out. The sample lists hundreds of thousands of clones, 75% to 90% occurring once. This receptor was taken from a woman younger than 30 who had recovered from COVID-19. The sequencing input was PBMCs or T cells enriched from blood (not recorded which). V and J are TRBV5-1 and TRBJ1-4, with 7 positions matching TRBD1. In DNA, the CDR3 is TGCGCCAGCAGTGTTGCTATAGGGGGCGTGAATGAAAAACTGTTTTTT. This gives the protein CASSVAIGGVNEKLFF.